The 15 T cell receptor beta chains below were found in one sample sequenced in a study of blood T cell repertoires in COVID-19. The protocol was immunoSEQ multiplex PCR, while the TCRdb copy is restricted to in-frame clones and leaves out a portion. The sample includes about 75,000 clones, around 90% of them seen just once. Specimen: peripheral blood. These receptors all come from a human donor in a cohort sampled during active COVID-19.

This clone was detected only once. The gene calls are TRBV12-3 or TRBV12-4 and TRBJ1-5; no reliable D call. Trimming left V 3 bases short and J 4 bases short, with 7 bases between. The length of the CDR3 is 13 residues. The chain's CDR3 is CASSFGDNQPQHF. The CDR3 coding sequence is TGTGCCAGCAGTTTCGGTGATAATCAGCCCCAGCATTTT.

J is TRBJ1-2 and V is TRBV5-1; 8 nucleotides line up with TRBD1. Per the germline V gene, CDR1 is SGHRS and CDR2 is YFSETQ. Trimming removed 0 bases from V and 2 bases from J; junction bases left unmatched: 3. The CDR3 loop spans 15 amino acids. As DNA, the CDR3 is TGCGCCAGCAGCTTGGACAGGGGGGAAAACTATGGCTACACCTTC. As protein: CASSLDRGENYGYTF.

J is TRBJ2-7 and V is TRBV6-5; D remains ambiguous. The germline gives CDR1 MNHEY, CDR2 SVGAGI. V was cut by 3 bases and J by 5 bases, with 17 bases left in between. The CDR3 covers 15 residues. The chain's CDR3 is CASSYFRSPGNEQYF. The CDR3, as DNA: TGTGCCAGCAGTTATTTCCGGAGCCCCGGCAACGAGCAGTACTTC.

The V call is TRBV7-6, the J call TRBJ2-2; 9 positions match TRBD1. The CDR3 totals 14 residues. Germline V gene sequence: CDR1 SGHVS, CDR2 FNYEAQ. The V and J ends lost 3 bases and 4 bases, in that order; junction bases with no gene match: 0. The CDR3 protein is CASSLTGGTGELFF. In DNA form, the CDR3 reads TGTGCCAGCAGCTTGACAGGGGGCACCGGGGAGCTGTTTTTT.

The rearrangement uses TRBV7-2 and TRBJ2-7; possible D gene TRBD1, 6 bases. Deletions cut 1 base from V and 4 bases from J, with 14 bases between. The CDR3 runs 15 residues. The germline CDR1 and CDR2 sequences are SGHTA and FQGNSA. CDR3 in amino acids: CASSLDPAGEYEQYF. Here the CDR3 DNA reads TGTGCCAGCAGCTTAGATCCGGCAGGGGAGTACGAGCAGTACTTC. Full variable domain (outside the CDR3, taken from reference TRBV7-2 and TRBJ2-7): GAGVSQSPSNKVTEKGKDVELRCDPISGHTALYWYRQSLGQGLEFLIYFQGNSAPDKSGLPSDRFSAERTGGSVSTLTIQRTQQEDSAVYLCASSLDPAGEYEQYFGPGTRLTVT.

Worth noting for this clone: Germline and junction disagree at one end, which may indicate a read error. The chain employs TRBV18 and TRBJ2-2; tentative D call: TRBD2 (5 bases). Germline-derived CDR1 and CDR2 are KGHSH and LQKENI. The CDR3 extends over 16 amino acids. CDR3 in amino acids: CASSPPGETNTGELFF. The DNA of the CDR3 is TGTGCCAGCTCCCCACCCGGGGAGACGAACACCGGGGAGCTGTTTTTT.

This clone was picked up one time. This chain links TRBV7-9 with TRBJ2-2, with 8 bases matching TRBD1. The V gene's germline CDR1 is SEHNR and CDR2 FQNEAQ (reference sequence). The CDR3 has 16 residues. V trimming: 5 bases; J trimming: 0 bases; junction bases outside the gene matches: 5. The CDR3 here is CASSAPGQANTGELFF. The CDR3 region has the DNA TGTGCCAGCAGCGCTCCGGGACAGGCGAACACCGGGGAGCTGTTTTTT. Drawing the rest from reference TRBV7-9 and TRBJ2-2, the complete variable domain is DTGVSQNPRHKITKRGQNVTFRCDPISEHNRLYWYRQTLGQGPEFLTYFQNEAQLEKSRLLSDRFSAERPKGSFSTLEIQRTEQGDSAMYLCASSAPGQANTGELFFGEGSRLTVL.

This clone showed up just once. The CDR3 DNA follows: TGTGCCAGCAGCTCCCTACAGGGAAGCTCAACCTTC. This codes for CASSSLQGSSTF. This rearrangement joins TRBV28 to TRBJ1-2; tentatively, D is TRBD1 (6 bases). The V gene's germline CDR1 is MDHEN and CDR2 SYDVKM. The V end lost 6 bases, the J end lost 14 bases, and 19 bases lay between the germline ends. There are 12 residues in the CDR3.

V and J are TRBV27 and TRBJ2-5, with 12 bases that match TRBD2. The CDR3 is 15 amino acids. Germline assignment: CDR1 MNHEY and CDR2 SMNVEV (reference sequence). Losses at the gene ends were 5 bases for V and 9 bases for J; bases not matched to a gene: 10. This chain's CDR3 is CASSRTSGVPGAQYF. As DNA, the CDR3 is TGTGCCAGCAGTCGGACTAGCGGGGTACCGGGGGCCCAGTACTTC.

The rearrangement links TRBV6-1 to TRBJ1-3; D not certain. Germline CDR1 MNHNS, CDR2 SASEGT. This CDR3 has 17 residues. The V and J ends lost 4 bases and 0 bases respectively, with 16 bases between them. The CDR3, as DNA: TGTGCCAGCAGTGCGATCCAGGAAGTTTCCTCTGGAAACACCATATATTTT. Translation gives CASSAIQEVSSGNTIYF.

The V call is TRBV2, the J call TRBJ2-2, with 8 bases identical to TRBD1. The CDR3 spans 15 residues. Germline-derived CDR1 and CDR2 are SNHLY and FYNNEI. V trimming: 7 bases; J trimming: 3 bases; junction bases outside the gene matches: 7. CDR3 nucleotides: TGTGCCAGCAAAATCGGACAGGGTGACACCGGGGAGCTGTTTTTT. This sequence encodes CASKIGQGDTGELFF.

The CDR3 coding sequence is TGTGCCAGCAGTTACTCACCGCAGGATACCGGGGAGCTGTTTTTT. Its translation: CASSYSPQDTGELFF. This chain connects TRBV6-2 or TRBV6-3 to TRBJ2-2; D is undetermined. V lost 0 bases and J 5 bases, leaving 10 bases between the germline ends. Germline loops: CDR1 MNHEY, CDR2 SVGEGT. The CDR3 totals 15 residues.

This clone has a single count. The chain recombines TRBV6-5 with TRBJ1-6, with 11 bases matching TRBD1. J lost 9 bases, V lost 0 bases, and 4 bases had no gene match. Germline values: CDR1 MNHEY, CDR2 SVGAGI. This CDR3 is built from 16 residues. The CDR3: CASSYSSGTGGSPLHF. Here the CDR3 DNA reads TGTGCCAGCAGTTACTCGAGTGGGACAGGGGGTTCACCCCTCCACTTT.

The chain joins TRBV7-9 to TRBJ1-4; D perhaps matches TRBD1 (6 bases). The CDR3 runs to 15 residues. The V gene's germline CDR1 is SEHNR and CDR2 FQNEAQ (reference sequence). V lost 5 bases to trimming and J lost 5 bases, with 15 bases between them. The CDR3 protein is CASSPGGQFNEKLFF. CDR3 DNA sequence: TGTGCCAGCAGCCCGGGGGGACAATTCAATGAAAAACTGTTTTTT.

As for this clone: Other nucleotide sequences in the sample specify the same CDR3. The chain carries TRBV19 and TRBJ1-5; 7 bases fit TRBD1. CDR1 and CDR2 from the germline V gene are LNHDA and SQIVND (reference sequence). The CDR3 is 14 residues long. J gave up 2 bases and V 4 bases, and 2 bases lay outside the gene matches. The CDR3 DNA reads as TGTGCCAGTAGTACCCAGGGGGGCAATCAGCCCCAGCATTTT. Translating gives CASSTQGGNQPQHF.